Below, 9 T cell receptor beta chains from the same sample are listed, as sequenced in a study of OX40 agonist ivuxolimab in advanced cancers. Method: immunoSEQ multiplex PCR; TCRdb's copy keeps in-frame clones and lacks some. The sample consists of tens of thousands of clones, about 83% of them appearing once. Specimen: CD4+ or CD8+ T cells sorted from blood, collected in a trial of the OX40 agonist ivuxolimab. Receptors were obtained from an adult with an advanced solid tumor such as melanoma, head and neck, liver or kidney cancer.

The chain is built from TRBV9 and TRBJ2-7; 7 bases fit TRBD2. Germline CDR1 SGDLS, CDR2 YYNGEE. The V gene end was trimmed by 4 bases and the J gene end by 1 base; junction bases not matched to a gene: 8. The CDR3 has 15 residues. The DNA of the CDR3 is TGTGCCAGCAGCCTAGGGAGGGAAGGGTCCTACGAGCAGTACTTC. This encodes CASSLGREGSYEQYF.

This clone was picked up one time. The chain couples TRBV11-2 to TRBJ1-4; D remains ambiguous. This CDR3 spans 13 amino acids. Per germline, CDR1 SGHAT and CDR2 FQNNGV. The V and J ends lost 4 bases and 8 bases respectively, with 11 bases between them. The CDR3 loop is CASSSLVGEKLFF. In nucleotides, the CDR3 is TGTGCCAGCAGCTCTCTAGTCGGCGAAAAACTGTTTTTT.

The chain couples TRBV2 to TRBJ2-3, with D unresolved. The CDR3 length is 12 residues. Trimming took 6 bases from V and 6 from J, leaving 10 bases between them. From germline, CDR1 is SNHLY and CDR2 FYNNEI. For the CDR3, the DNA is TGTGCCAGCAGCCCAAAGGGTGATACGCAGTATTTT. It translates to CASSPKGDTQYF.

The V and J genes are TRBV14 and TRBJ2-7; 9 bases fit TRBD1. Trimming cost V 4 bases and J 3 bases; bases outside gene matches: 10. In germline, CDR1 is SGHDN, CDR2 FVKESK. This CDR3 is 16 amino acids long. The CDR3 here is CASSPPPGQGGYEQYF. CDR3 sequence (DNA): TGTGCCAGCAGCCCTCCCCCGGGACAGGGAGGCTACGAGCAGTACTTC.

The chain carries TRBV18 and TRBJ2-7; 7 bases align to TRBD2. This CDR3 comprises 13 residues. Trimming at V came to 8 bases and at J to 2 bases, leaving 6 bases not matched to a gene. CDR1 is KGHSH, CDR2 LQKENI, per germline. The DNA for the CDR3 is TGTGCCAGCAAGCGGGACGTCCCCTACGAGCAGTACTTC. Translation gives CASKRDVPYEQYF. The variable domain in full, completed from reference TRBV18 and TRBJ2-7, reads NAGVMQNPRHLVRRRGQEARLRCSPMKGHSHVYWYRQLPEEGLKFMVYLQKENIIDESGMPKERFSAEFPKEGPSILRIQQVVRGDSAAYFCASKRDVPYEQYFGPGTRLTVT.

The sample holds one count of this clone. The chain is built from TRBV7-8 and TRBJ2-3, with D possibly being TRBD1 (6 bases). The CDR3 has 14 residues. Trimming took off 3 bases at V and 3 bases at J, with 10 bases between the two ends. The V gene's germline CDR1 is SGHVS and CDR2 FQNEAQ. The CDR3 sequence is CASSFNRETDTQYF. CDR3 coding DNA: TGTGCCAGCAGCTTCAACAGGGAGACAGATACGCAGTATTTT.

CDR3 sequence (DNA): TGTGCCAGCAGCCGGGACAGAGTTAGCAATCAGCCCCAGCATTTT. Translating it yields CASSRDRVSNQPQHF. This chain joins TRBV7-8 and TRBJ1-5, with TRBD1 matching 7 bases. CDR1 is SGHVS, CDR2 FQNEAQ, per germline. V lost 5 bases, J lost 0 bases, and 4 bases stayed unmatched. CDR3 size: 15 residues.

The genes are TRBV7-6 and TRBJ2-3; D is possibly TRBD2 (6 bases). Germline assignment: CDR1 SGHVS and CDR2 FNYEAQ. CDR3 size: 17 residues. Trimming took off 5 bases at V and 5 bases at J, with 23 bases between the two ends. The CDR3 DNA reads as TGTGCCAGCAGCCCCATGGAGGGAGCGGCCTGGGGAGATACGCAGTATTTT. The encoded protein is CASSPMEGAAWGDTQYF.

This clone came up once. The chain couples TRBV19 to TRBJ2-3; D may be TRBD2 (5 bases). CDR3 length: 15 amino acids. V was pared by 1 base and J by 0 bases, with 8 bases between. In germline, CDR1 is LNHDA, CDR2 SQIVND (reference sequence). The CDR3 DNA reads TGTGCCAGTAGTATAGGGACTGCCAGCACAGATACGCAGTATTTT. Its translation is CASSIGTASTDTQYF.